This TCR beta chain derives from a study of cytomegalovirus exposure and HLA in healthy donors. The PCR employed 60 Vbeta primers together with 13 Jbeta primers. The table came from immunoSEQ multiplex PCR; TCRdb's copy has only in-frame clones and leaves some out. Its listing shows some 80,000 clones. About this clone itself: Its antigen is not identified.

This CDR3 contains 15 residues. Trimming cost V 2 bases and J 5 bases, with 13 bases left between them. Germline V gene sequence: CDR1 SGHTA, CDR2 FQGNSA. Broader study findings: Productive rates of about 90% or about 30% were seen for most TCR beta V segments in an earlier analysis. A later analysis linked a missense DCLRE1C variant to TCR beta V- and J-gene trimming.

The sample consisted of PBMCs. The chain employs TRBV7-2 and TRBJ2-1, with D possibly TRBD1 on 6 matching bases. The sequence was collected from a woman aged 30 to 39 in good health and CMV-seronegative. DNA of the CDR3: TGTGCCAGCAGCTTACCACAGGGTTCCGACAATGAGCAGTTCTTC. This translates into CASSLPQGSDNEQFF.